This T cell receptor beta chain is drawn from a study of CD8 T cells in Susac syndrome. Across the whole study: Within the sequenced Susac syndrome patient group, roughly 6 exhibited active disease and roughly 8 were in remission.

With 2 bases removed from V and 1 base from J, the gap between germline ends came to 12 bases. The CDR3 runs to 15 residues. Germline V gene lookup returns CDR1 LGHNA and CDR2 YSLEER. cDNA came from about 0.5 to 1 ug RNA primed by random hexamers. TCRdb called the immunoSEQ multiplex PCR reads again in MiXCR, with one record for every CDR3 protein. The sample contains roughly 180,000 distinct CDR3 sequences, around 94% of which appear only once. Material for sequencing was CD4+ T cells from PBMCs. The TCR originated in a human donor with Susac syndrome. This chain links TRBV4-3 with TRBJ2-7; D is ambiguous. CDR3 amino acids: CASSQSQSSSYEQYF. Here the CDR3 DNA reads TGCGCCAGCAGCCAATCGCAATCCTCTTCCTACGAGCAGTACTTC.